The TCR beta chain described here comes from a study of human T cells and chemical hapten exposure. Notes on the study in general: Having alopecia, the donors may differ immunologically from healthy people.

This clonotype was found many times. Its antigen is still unknown. V dropped 2 bases and J dropped 3 bases, with 11 bases sitting between them. Germline assignment: CDR1 LNHDA and CDR2 SQIVND (reference sequence). The CDR3 is 15 residues long. Noted time point: patch test 2, 6 weeks after DPC sensitization. As to treatment: therapeutic diphenylcyclopropenone sensitization with weekly scalp DPC. Samples of blood were obtained prior to the application of each patch test. TCRdb ran MiXCR on the RACE reads and lists one entry per CDR3 protein. The table shows about 140,000 distinct CDR3 sequences, with roughly 10% occurring only once.

The input for sequencing was whole blood, taken in connection with sensitization to the hapten diphenylcyclopropenone (DPC). The rearrangement uses TRBV19 and TRBJ1-5; a weak D match, TRBD1 (6 bases). This sequence was found in a woman between 45 and 65 years old with alopecia areata. Some clones in this sample may be carry-over from other donors' samples. CDR3 bases: TGTGCCAGTAGTATAACAGGGCGTCCCAATCAGCCCCAGCATTTT. It is translated as CASSITGRPNQPQHF.